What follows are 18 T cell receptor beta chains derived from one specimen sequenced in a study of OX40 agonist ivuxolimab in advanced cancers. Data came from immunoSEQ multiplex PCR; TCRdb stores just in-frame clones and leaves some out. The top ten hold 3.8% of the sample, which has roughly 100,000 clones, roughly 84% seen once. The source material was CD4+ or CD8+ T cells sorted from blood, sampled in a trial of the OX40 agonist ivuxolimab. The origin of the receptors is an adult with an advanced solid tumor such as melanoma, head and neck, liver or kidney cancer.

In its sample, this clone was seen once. CDR3: CASSPNLAIGNEQFF. Here the CDR3 DNA reads TGTGCCAGCAGCCCCAATCTAGCGATTGGCAATGAGCAGTTCTTC. The chain combines TRBV7-9 with TRBJ2-1, with TRBD2 as a possible D gene (6 bases). Germline loops: CDR1 SEHNR, CDR2 FQNEAQ (reference sequence). The CDR3 is 15 residues long. Trimming cost V 5 bases and J 6 bases, with 17 bases left between them.

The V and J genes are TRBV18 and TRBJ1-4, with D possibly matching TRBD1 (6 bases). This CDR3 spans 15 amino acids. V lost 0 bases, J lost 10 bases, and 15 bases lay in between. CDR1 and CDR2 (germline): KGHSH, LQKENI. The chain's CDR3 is CASSPPGAEVGKLFF. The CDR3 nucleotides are TGTGCCAGCTCACCACCGGGGGCTGAGGTAGGAAAACTGTTTTTT.

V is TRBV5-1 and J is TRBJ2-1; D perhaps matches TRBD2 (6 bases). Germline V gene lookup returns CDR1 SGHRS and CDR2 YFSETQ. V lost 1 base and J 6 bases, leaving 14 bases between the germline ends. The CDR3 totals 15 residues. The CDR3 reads CASSLLASEGNEQFF. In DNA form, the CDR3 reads TGCGCCAGCAGCTTGTTGGCTAGCGAAGGCAATGAGCAGTTCTTC.

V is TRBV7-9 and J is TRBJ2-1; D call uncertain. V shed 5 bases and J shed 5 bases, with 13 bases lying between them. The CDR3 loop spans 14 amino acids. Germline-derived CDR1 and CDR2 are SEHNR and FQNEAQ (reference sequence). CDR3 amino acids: CASSRPQPDNEQFF. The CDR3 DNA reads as TGTGCCAGCAGCAGACCACAACCAGACAATGAGCAGTTCTTC. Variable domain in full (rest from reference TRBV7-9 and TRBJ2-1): DTGVSQNPRHKITKRGQNVTFRCDPISEHNRLYWYRQTLGQGPEFLTYFQNEAQLEKSRLLSDRFSAERPKGSFSTLEIQRTEQGDSAMYLCASSRPQPDNEQFFGPGTRLTVL.

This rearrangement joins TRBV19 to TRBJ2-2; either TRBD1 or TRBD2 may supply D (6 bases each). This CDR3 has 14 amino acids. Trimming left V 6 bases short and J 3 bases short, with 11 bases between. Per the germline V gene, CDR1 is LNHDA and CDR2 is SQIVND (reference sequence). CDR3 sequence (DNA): TGTGCCAGTAGCGAGGGGGGTTACACCGGGGAGCTGTTTTTT. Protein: CASSEGGYTGELFF.

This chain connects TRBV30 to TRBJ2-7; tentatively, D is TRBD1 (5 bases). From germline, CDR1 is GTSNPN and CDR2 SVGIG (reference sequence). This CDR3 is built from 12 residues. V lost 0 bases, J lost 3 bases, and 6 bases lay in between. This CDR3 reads CAWSVQDYEQYF. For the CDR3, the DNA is TGTGCCTGGAGTGTACAGGACTACGAGCAGTACTTC.

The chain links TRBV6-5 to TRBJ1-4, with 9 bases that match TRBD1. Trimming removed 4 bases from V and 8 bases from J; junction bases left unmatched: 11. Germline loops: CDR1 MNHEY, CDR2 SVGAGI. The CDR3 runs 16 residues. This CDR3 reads CASSFTAGTGYEKLFF. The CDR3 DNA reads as TGTGCCAGCAGTTTTACCGCCGGGACAGGGTACGAAAAACTGTTTTTT.

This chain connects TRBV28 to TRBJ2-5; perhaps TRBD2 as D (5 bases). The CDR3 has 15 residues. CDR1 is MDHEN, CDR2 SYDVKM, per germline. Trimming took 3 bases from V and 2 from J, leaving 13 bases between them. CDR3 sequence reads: CASSLGAYRQETQYF. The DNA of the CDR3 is TGTGCCAGCAGTTTGGGAGCCTACCGGCAAGAGACCCAGTACTTC.

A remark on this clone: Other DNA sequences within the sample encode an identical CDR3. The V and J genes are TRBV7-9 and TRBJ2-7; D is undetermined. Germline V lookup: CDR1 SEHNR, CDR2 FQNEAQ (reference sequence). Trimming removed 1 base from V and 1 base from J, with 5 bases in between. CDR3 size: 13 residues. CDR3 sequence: CASSLVRSYEQYF. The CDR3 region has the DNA TGTGCCAGCAGCTTAGTCAGATCCTACGAGCAGTACTTC.

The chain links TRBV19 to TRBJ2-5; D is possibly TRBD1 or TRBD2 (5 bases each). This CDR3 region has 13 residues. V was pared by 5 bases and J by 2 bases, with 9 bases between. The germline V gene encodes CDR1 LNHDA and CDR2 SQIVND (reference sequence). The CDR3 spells CASSRDGQETQYF. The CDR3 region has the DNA TGTGCCAGTAGTCGGGACGGACAAGAGACCCAGTACTTC.

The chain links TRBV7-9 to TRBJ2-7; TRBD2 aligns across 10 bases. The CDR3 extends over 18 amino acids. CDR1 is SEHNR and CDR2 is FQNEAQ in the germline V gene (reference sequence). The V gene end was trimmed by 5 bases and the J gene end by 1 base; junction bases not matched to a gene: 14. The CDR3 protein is CASSDTLAGDIGSYEQYF. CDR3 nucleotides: TGTGCCAGCAGCGATACCCTAGCGGGAGACATTGGGTCCTACGAGCAGTACTTC.

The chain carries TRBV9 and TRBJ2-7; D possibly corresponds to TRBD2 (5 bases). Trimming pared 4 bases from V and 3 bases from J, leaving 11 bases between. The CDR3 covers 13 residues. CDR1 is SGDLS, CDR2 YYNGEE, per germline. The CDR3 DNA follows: TGTGCCAGCAGCTCCCGAGGAGGCTACGAGCAGTACTTC. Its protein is CASSSRGGYEQYF. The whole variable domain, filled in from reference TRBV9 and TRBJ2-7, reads DSGVTQTPKHLITATGQRVTLRCSPRSGDLSVYWYQQSLDQGLQFLIQYYNGEERAKGNILERFSAQQFPDLHSELNLSSLELGDSALYFCASSSRGGYEQYFGPGTRLTVT.

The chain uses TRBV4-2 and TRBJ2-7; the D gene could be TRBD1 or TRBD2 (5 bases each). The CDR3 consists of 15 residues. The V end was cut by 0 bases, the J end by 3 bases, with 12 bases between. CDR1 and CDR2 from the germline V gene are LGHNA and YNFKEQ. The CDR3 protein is CASSQDLGVLYEQYF. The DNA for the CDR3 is TGTGCCAGCAGCCAAGATTTGGGGGTTCTCTACGAGCAGTACTTC.

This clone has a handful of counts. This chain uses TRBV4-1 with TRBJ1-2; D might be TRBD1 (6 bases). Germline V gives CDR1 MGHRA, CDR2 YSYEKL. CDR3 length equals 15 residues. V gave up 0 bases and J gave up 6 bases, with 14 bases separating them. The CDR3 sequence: CASSQDQGNRDGYTF. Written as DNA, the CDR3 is TGCGCCAGCAGCCAAGATCAGGGCAACAGGGATGGCTACACCTTC.

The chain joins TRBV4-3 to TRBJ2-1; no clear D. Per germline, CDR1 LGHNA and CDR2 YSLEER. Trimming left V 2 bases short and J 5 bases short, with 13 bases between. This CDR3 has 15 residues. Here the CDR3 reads CASSQSLVVNNEQFF. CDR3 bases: TGCGCCAGCAGCCAATCTTTGGTTGTCAACAATGAGCAGTTCTTC.

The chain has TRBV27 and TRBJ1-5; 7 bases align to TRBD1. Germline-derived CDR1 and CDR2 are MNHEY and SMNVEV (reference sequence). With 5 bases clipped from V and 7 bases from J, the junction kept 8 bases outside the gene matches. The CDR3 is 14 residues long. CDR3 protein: CASSTTGARQPQHF. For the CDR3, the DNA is TGTGCCAGCAGTACCACAGGGGCCAGGCAGCCCCAGCATTTT.

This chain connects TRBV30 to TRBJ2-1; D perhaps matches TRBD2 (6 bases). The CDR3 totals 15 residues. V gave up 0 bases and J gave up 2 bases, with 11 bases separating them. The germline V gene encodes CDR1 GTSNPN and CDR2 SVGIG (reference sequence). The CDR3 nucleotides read TGTGCCTGGAGTGTCGGGGTAGCGGCCTACAATGAGCAGTTCTTC. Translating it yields CAWSVGVAAYNEQFF.

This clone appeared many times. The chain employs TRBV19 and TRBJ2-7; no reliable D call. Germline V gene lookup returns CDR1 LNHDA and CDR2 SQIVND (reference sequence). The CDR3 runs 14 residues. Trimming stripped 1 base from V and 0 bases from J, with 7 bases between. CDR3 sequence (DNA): TGTGCCAGTAGTATAGCGGAGAGCTCCTACGAGCAGTACTTC. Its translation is CASSIAESSYEQYF.